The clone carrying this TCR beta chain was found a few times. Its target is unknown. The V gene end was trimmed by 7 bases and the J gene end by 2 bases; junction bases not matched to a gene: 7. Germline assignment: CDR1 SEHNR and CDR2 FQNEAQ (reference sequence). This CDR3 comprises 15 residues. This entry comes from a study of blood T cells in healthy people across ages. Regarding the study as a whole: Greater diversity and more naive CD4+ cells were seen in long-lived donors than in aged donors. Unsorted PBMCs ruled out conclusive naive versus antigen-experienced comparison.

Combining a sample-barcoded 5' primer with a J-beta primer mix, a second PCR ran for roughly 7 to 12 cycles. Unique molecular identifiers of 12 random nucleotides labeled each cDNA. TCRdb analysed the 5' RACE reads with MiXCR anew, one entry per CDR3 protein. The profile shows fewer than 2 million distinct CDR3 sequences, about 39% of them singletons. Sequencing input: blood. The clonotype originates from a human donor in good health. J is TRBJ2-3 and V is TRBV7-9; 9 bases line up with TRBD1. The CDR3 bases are TGTGCCAGCAACCTTGGACAGGGGACCACAGATACGCAGTATTTT. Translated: CASNLGQGTTDTQYF.